The source of this T cell receptor (beta chain) is a study of cytomegalovirus exposure and HLA in healthy donors. Regarding the study as a whole: Follow-up analysis found HLA locus-dependent TCR association rates, highest for DRB1 and lowest for HLA-C. For most TCR sequences rarity was the rule, although some public TCRs occurred in many donors. HLA restriction was apparent for most CMV-associated TCR beta chains in a later analysis.

V lost 8 bases and J lost 3, with 2 bases in between. The CDR3 loop spans 10 amino acids. Germline loops: CDR1 MNHEY, CDR2 SVGAGI. The PCR contained 60 Vbeta and 13 Jbeta primers. Original methodology: Roughly 73 million unique TCR beta chains, about 11 million of them shared, were counted by a later analysis. Sequenced by immunoSEQ multiplex PCR; TCRdb stores in-frame clones only, minus some. From that table come the V and J calls and clone size; the DNA was used to work out D and trimming. The profile shows 170,000 or so clones, 75% to 85% of them singletons. A remark on this clone: Its antigen is unidentified.

The receptor comes from a woman in her 50s in good health and CMV-seropositive. The rearrangement links TRBV6-5 to TRBJ1-3, with D uncertain. The sample was PBMCs. The CDR3 bases are TGTGCCAGCCATGGAAACACCATATATTTT. It translates to CASHGNTIYF.